These 8 T cell receptor beta chains came from one sample sequenced in a study of blood T cell repertoires in COVID-19. The table came from immunoSEQ multiplex PCR; TCRdb's copy has only in-frame clones and leaves some out. The sample lists about 150,000 clones, about 87% occurring once. The sample taken for sequencing was peripheral blood. These receptors were obtained from an elderly man with acute or convalescent COVID-19.

This clone was found many times. The rearrangement links TRBV19 to TRBJ2-1; D call uncertain. Trimming removed 2 bases at V and 4 bases at J, with 3 bases between. CDR3 size: 12 residues. Looked up from germline, CDR1 is LNHDA and CDR2 is SQIVND (reference sequence). The CDR3 bases are TGTGCCAGTAGTATATCGTACAATGAGCAGTTCTTC. Translated: CASSISYNEQFF.

The chain uses TRBV6-1 and TRBJ2-1; TRBD2 is a possible D gene (6 bases). The CDR3 totals 16 residues. V dropped 3 bases and J dropped 6 bases, with 18 bases sitting between them. Germline V CDR1 and CDR2: MNHNS, SASEGT. CDR3 region: CASSDPTGTWTNEQFF. The CDR3 DNA follows: TGTGCCAGCAGTGACCCAACCGGGACTTGGACCAATGAGCAGTTCTTC.

The rearrangement joins TRBV2 to TRBJ1-5; 12 nucleotides line up with TRBD1. CDR1 is SNHLY and CDR2 is FYNNEI in the germline V gene. V dropped 4 bases and J dropped 6; count of bases not matched to a gene: 4. The CDR3 consists of 15 residues. This CDR3 reads CASSGDRGLGQPQHF. In DNA, the CDR3 is TGTGCCAGCAGTGGGGACAGGGGGCTAGGTCAGCCCCAGCATTTT.

This clone occurred a few times. The J gene is TRBJ2-3, the V gene TRBV6-2 or TRBV6-3; a weak D match, TRBD2 (6 bases). The CDR3 is 16 amino acids. Deletions cut 2 bases from V and 10 bases from J, with 22 bases between. The germline CDR1 and CDR2 sequences are MNHEY and SVGEGT. The CDR3 DNA follows: TGTGCCAGCAGTTACGGCGAAGTCGGGAGACTTCGTCCGCAGTATTTT. It codes for CASSYGEVGRLRPQYF.

The CDR3 loop reads CATGAGVDTGELFF. For the CDR3, the DNA is TGTGCCACAGGAGCGGGAGTGGATACCGGGGAGCTGTTTTTT. The chain couples TRBV3-1 (or the pseudogene TRBV3-2) to TRBJ2-2; the match to TRBD2 covers 8 bases. This CDR3 has 14 amino acids. Germline lookup yields CDR1 LGHDT and CDR2 YNNKEL (reference sequence). The ends lost 10 bases at V and 5 bases at J; junction bases unmatched: 9.

This chain uses TRBV18 with TRBJ1-5; D remains unclear. Germline values: CDR1 KGHSH, CDR2 LQKENI. V was cut by 2 bases and J by 0 bases, with 11 bases left in between. This CDR3 contains 16 residues. CDR3 sequence: CASSPDSGSSNQPQHF. CDR3 nucleotides: TGTGCCAGCTCACCAGATTCTGGGAGTAGCAATCAGCCCCAGCATTTT.

The chain has TRBV28 and TRBJ1-2; possible D gene TRBD1, 6 bases. Trimming removed 3 bases from V and 4 bases from J, with 9 bases in between. The CDR3 runs 13 residues. Germline V gene data show CDR1 as MDHEN and CDR2 as SYDVKM. The CDR3 loop is CASSFGGRYGYTF. The CDR3 coding sequence is TGTGCCAGCAGTTTCGGGGGGCGCTATGGCTACACCTTC.

The rearrangement links TRBV5-6 to TRBJ1-1, with 8 nucleotides matching TRBD1. The CDR3 consists of 16 residues. Germline CDR1 is SGHDT and CDR2 is YYEEEE. Losses at the gene ends were 5 bases for V and 5 bases for J; bases not matched to a gene: 14. CDR3 in amino acids: CASREWTGHSGTEAFF. CDR3 DNA: TGTGCCAGCAGGGAATGGACAGGGCATTCGGGAACTGAAGCTTTCTTT.